These T cell receptor beta chains were read from a single sample in a study of shared clonotypes between healthy human individuals. Sequencing was performed with immunoSEQ multiplex PCR; in TCRdb, only in-frame clones are kept and a portion is missing. The sample holds more than 2 million clones; roughly 93% are singletons and the top ten take around 1.7%. Sequenced: naive CD8+ T cells from PBMCs. Receptors were obtained from a man younger than 30 in good health. Some clones in this sample may be carry-over from other donors' samples. Each CDR3 is given with its conserved first and last residue. A D gene is named only where the DNA matches it firmly. Rows give clone size only sometimes, using once, few, many, or a class for an expanded clone.

abundance	j_gene	d_gene	v_gene	CDR3aa	CDR3nt
-	TRBJ2-7	TRBD1	TRBV27	CASSPRTGDPYEQYF	TGTGCCAGCAGTCCCCGGACAGGGGACCCCTACGAGCAGTACTTC
-	TRBJ1-5	-	TRBV27	CARIVTVLHQPQHF	TGTGCCAGGATAGTGACAGTTTTACATCAGCCCCAGCATTTT
-	TRBJ2-7	TRBD2	TRBV5-6	CASSLGGGPYEQYF	TGTGCCAGCAGCTTGGGCGGGGGGCCCTACGAGCAGTACTTC
-	TRBJ2-5	-	TRBV27	CASRGAEETQYF	TGTGCCAGCAGAGGGGCGGAGGAGACCCAGTACTTC
-	TRBJ2-1	TRBD2	TRBV28	CASSFRGGREQFF	TGTGCCAGCAGTTTCCGGGGGGGAAGGGAGCAGTTCTTC
-	TRBJ2-2	-	TRBV15	CATSRGTGQNTGELFF	TGTGCCACCAGCAGGGGAACAGGGCAGAACACCGGGGAGCTGTTTTTT
-	TRBJ1-3	-	TRBV5-4	CASSWVGVSGNTIYF	TGTGCCAGCAGCTGGGTCGGGGTATCTGGAAACACCATATATTTT
once	TRBJ2-2	TRBD1	TRBV7-9	CASSSRTGGNTGELFF	TGTGCCAGCAGCTCCCGGACAGGCGGGAACACCGGGGAGCTGTTTTTT
few	TRBJ1-4	TRBD1	TRBV9	CASSPPGQGGEKLFF	TGTGCCAGCAGCCCTCCGGGACAGGGGGGTGAAAAACTGTTTTTT
-	TRBJ2-3	-	TRBV9	CASSVRGLLTDTQYF	TGTGCCAGCAGCGTACGGGGCCTCCTAACAGATACGCAGTATTTT
-	TRBJ2-3	-	TRBV18	CASSPDSESTDTQYF	TGTGCCAGCTCACCGGACAGCGAGAGCACAGATACGCAGTATTTT
once	TRBJ2-5	-	TRBV4-1	CASSLGRDIQETQYF	TGCGCCAGCAGCCTGGGACGGGACATACAAGAGACCCAGTACTTC
-	TRBJ2-7	-	TRBV2	CASSPGAYEQYF	TGTGCCAGCAGCCCGGGGGCCTACGAGCAGTACTTC
-	TRBJ2-7	TRBD2	TRBV7-8	CASSLRLATYYEQYF	TGTGCCAGCAGCTTGCGACTAGCGACGTACTACGAGCAGTACTTC
once	TRBJ1-3	-	TRBV28	CASSLSVVPSGNTIYF	TGTGCCAGCAGTTTATCGGTGGTACCTTCTGGAAACACCATATATTTT
-	TRBJ1-2	-	TRBV27	CASSLSIQGLYTF	TGTGCCAGCAGTTTATCGATCCAGGGACTCTACACCTTC
-	TRBJ1-1	-	TRBV9	CASSSHGGFQLMNTEAFF	TGTGCCAGCAGCTCCCATGGAGGATTTCAGCTTATGAACACTGAAGCTTTCTTT
-	TRBJ1-2	TRBD1	TRBV29-1	CSTKRTGYGYTF	TGCAGCACGAAAAGGACAGGTTATGGCTACACCTTC
few	TRBJ2-2	TRBD2	TRBV19	CASSGLAGDTNTGELFF	TGTGCCAGTAGTGGACTAGCGGGAGACACGAACACCGGGGAGCTGTTTTTT
-	TRBJ2-1	-	TRBV7-9	CASSATANEQFF	TGTGCCAGCAGCGCGACTGCAAATGAGCAGTTCTTC
-	TRBJ2-7	TRBD2	TRBV5-4	CASSPGRQGSYEQYF	TGTGCCAGCAGCCCCGGGAGGCAGGGCTCCTACGAGCAGTACTTC
-	TRBJ1-2	-	TRBV25-1	CASSEYSELYGYTF	TGTGCCAGCAGTGAATACTCAGAACTTTATGGCTACACCTTC
-	TRBJ2-5	-	TRBV28	CASSLRTSRKETQYF	TGTGCCAGCAGTTTAAGGACGAGCAGAAAAGAGACCCAGTACTTC
-	TRBJ2-7	TRBD2	TRBV4-3	CASSQALAGESYEQYF	TGCGCCAGCAGCCAAGCTCTAGCGGGAGAATCCTACGAGCAGTACTTC
-	TRBJ2-7	TRBD1	TRBV2	CASSEPRDRYEQYF	TGTGCCAGCAGCGAACCCCGGGACAGATACGAGCAGTACTTC
-	TRBJ2-3	TRBD2	TRBV9	CASSEATSESDTQYF	TGTGCCAGCAGCGAGGCCACTAGCGAGTCAGATACGCAGTATTTT
-	TRBJ2-5	TRBD2	TRBV28	CASSSINPPGGQETQYF	TGTGCCAGCAGTTCGATCAACCCCCCGGGAGGCCAAGAGACCCAGTACTTC
-	TRBJ1-1	-	TRBV5-8	CASSLENQEDTEAFF	TGTGCCAGCAGCTTGGAGAACCAAGAGGACACTGAAGCTTTCTTT
-	TRBJ2-7	-	TRBV4-3	CASSQDRLATYEQYF	TGCGCCAGCAGCCAAGATAGGCTAGCGACCTACGAGCAGTACTTC
-	TRBJ2-7	-	TRBV9	CASSGRGQTREQYF	TGTGCCAGCAGCGGGAGGGGACAAACGCGGGAGCAGTACTTC
-	TRBJ2-7	TRBD1	TRBV7-9	CASSFDGTVYPIDF	TGTGCCAGCAGCTTTGATGGGACAGTCTACCCGATCGACTTC
-	TRBJ2-1	-	TRBV6-1	CASSEVMRASREQFF	TGTGCCAGCAGTGAAGTGATGAGGGCAAGTAGGGAGCAGTTCTTC
-	TRBJ2-7	-	TRBV27	CASSFSMGPRSYEQYF	TGTGCCAGCAGTTTTTCTATGGGGCCGCGCTCTTACGAGCAGTACTTC
-	TRBJ2-1	-	TRBV28	CASKGGDVDYNEQFF	TGTGCCAGCAAGGGGGGGGACGTGGACTACAATGAGCAGTTCTTC
-	TRBJ2-7	-	TRBV27	CASSLYQGYEQYF	TGTGCCAGCTCCCTTTATCAGGGGTACGAGCAGTACTTC
-	TRBJ2-6	-	TRBV13	CASSTPTEAGANVLTF	TGTGCCAGCAGCACCCCGACAGAGGCTGGGGCCAACGTCCTGACTTTC
-	TRBJ2-2	-	TRBV25-1	CASSEFRVNTGELFF	TGTGCCAGCAGTGAGTTTCGGGTGAACACCGGGGAGCTGTTTTTT
-	TRBJ2-7	TRBD2	TRBV4-1	CASSPLAGVYEQYF	TGCGCCAGCAGTCCTCTAGCGGGAGTCTACGAGCAGTACTTC
-	TRBJ2-7	-	TRBV27	CASSTLRQLGGEQYF	TGTGCCAGCAGCACCTTGAGACAGCTAGGAGGCGAGCAGTACTTC
-	TRBJ2-1	-	TRBV27	CASSFGLSEQFF	TGTGCCAGCAGTTTTGGTTTATCTGAGCAGTTCTTC
-	TRBJ2-3	-	TRBV21-1	CASSKPYSWITSTDTQYF	TGTGCCAGCAGCAAACCCTATTCGTGGATTACTAGCACAGATACGCAGTATTTT
-	TRBJ2-7	-	TRBV27	CASSLVRDSYEQYF	TGTGCCAGCAGTTTGGTCAGGGATTCCTACGAGCAGTACTTC
-	TRBJ2-7	TRBD2	TRBV7-9	CASSSTSGLAGLEQYF	TGTGCCAGCAGCTCAACATCGGGACTAGCGGGATTGGAGCAGTACTTC
-	TRBJ1-2	-	TRBV2	CASSELGLKTYGYTF	TGTGCCAGCAGTGAGCTAGGACTGAAGACCTATGGCTACACCTTC
-	TRBJ1-4	-	TRBV28	CASSLNVAPGGKLFF	TGTGCCAGCAGTTTAAACGTAGCTCCAGGCGGAAAACTGTTTTTT
-	TRBJ1-1	-	TRBV27	CASSPRTAQSNTEAFF	TGTGCCAGCAGTCCGCGGACGGCCCAATCGAACACTGAAGCTTTCTTT
-	TRBJ2-7	-	TRBV27	CASSSSPYEQYF	TGTGCCAGCAGTTCATCCCCCTACGAGCAGTACTTC
-	TRBJ2-7	-	TRBV25-1	CASSDLDSFYEQYF	TGTGCCAGCAGTGACTTAGACAGCTTTTACGAGCAGTACTTC
-	TRBJ2-1	-	TRBV19	CASSIDRFGHNEQFF	TGTGCCAGTAGTATCGATAGGTTCGGCCACAATGAGCAGTTCTTC
-	TRBJ1-2	-	TRBV29-1	CSVDGMGGLYGYTF	TGCAGCGTTGATGGGATGGGGGGGCTCTATGGCTACACCTTC
-	TRBJ2-3	-	TRBV7-3	CASSSGAGSTDTQYF	TGTGCCAGCAGCTCGGGGGCGGGTAGCACAGATACGCAGTATTTT
few	TRBJ1-1	-	TRBV30	CAWSLTVNTEAFF	TGTGCCTGGAGTTTAACAGTGAACACTGAAGCTTTCTTT
-	TRBJ1-5	TRBD1	TRBV27	CASSPRQGRSNQPQHF	TGTGCCAGCAGTCCGCGACAGGGGAGGAGCAATCAGCCCCAGCATTTT